These T cell receptor beta chains were read from a single sample in a study of radiotherapy plus CTLA-4 blockade in lung cancer. Sequencing was performed with immunoSEQ multiplex PCR; in TCRdb, only in-frame clones are kept and a portion is missing. Of about 90,000 clones in the sample, about 78% were seen once. The sequencing here drew on peripheral blood, taken from a patient treated with radiotherapy plus ipilimumab. The receptors shown here come from a human donor with non-small cell lung cancer that progressed on radiotherapy plus ipilimumab. CDR3s leave out the opening cysteine and the closing phenylalanine or tryptophan. The size entry is marked missing in some rows and otherwise reads once, few, many or a size class.

TRBV6-1	.	TRBJ1-5	ASSEARPQH
TRBV6-5	.	TRBJ2-3	ASSYQGLDNTDTQY
TRBV11-3	.	TRBJ2-6	ASSPAGGFSGANVLT
TRBV5-4	few	TRBJ2-7	ASSTQGFRSYEQY
TRBV4-2	.	TRBJ2-1	ASSQKGVEQF
TRBV5-4	.	TRBJ2-3	ASSLPRRDTQY
TRBV15	.	TRBJ1-5	ATSRDLGGPGQPQH
TRBV28	.	TRBJ2-7	ASSFPRDRGSSSYEQY
TRBV18	once	TRBJ2-3	ASVRRASGTDTQY
TRBV2	.	TRBJ2-3	ASRGLANTDTQY
TRBV9	medium-sized	TRBJ1-3	ASSVGDRGSGNTIY
TRBV14	many	TRBJ2-2	ASSQVGDTGELF
TRBV7-2	.	TRBJ1-1	ASSLTGGTEAF
TRBV7-2	.	TRBJ1-2	ASSRDRVNYGYT
TRBV5-6	few	TRBJ2-7	ASSRDYGENKEQY
TRBV5-1	.	TRBJ2-2	ASRDDPATGELF
TRBV11-2	.	TRBJ2-7	ASSLVRGYEQY
TRBV15	.	TRBJ1-2	ATSQPETYGYT
TRBV2	.	TRBJ1-2	ASSEWGGEGYT
TRBV19	.	TRBJ2-7	ASSMRGPAYEQY
TRBV28	.	TRBJ2-3	ASSQRLPGDTQY
TRBV19	.	TRBJ2-5	ASSIGQGGETQY
TRBV9	.	TRBJ1-1	ASSVGQGATEAF
TRBV7-2	.	TRBJ2-3	ASSLSSWDWDTQY
TRBV7-6	few	TRBJ1-1	ASSTRGGGSEAF
TRBV7-3	.	TRBJ2-1	ASSLNGNSYNEQF
TRBV4-2	.	TRBJ2-1	ASSQGTSGGNEQF
TRBV10-3	once	TRBJ2-1	AISDSVSVLGSNEQF
TRBV19	.	TRBJ1-5	ASSIPAGGGGQPQH
TRBV28	.	TRBJ2-7	ASRDNGPYEQY
TRBV9	.	TRBJ2-3	ASSVKGGTDTQY
TRBV5-4	.	TRBJ1-5	ASSLFGVNQPQH
TRBV5-4	.	TRBJ2-2	ASSLTLNTGELF
TRBV5-6	.	TRBJ1-1	ASSWTGGTEAF
TRBV27	.	TRBJ1-1	ASSPNRGTEAF
TRBV5-1	.	TRBJ2-5	ASSPTSGRGETQY
TRBV7-3	.	TRBJ2-3	ASSLDYTDTQY
TRBV6-6	.	TRBJ2-7	ASSYQGNDQQY
TRBV5-1	.	TRBJ1-2	ASSWGTVNGYT
TRBV28	.	TRBJ1-1	ASTPGRFAAEAF
TRBV6-1	few	TRBJ1-2	ASSESIAAGGDYGYT
TRBV7-3	.	TRBJ2-5	ASSLMGGAQETQY
TRBV5-1	.	TRBJ2-7	ASTPDSSYEQY
TRBV7-2	.	TRBJ1-1	ASSPAEGRTEAF
TRBV28	many	TRBJ1-6	ASSPSRETNSPLH
TRBV4-3	.	TRBJ2-7	ASSQAQGAYEQY